This T cell receptor (beta chain) was recorded in a study of beta chain features in type 1 diabetes. The CDR3 sequence is 14 residues long. The germline V gene encodes CDR1 KGHSH and CDR2 LQKENI. V was pared by 3 bases and J by 2 bases, with 10 bases between. Of the isolated RNA, all was reverse transcribed, and so the sequenced material was expressed TCRB transcripts. The protocol was immunoSEQ multiplex PCR, while the TCRdb copy is restricted to in-frame clones and leaves out a portion. The profile shows fewer than 650,000 clones, about 14% of them singletons. This clone has more than one count but fewer than ten.

V usage is TRBV18 and J usage is TRBJ2-5; unclear D gene. Specimen: naive CD4+ T cells from blood. The TCR originated in a man aged 18 to 30 in good health. The CDR3 nucleotides read TGTGCCAGCTCACCGAGAGCCCCACAAGAGACCCAGTACTTC. Amino acid sequence: CASSPRAPQETQYF.